Listed below are T cell receptor beta chains from one sample, sequenced in a study of blood T cell repertoires in COVID-19. Sequencing used immunoSEQ multiplex PCR; TCRdb keeps in-frame clones, though not all of them. The top ten clones hold approximately 4% of a sample with 300,000 to 400,000 clones, approximately 88% of them seen once. Input material: peripheral blood. The receptor source for this set is a woman aged 45-65 years with active or convalescent COVID-19. Both conserved end residues are part of each CDR3. The D gene is left open where the match is weak. Clone size is not always given. Where it is, it says once, few, many or a class for expanded clones.

>.|TRBV4-2|TRBJ2-7|.
TGTGCCAGCAGCCAAGCGAGCGACAGGAGCTCCTACGAGCAGTACTTC
CASSQASDRSSYEQYF
>.|TRBV5-1|TRBJ2-5|.
TGCGCCAGCAGCTTGGACAGGGCGGAGACCCAGTACTTC
CASSLDRAETQYF
>TRBD1|TRBV10-2|TRBJ2-7|.
TGCGCCAGCAGCCGGGACAGGTTTTACGAGCAGTACTTC
CASSRDRFYEQYF
>.|TRBV12-3/TRBV12-4|TRBJ2-4|once
TGTGCCAGCAGGGCCTCGGCCAAAAACATTCAGTACTTC
CASRASAKNIQYF
>TRBD1|TRBV6-2/TRBV6-3|TRBJ1-5|.
TGTGCCAGCAGCTTAACAGGGGGCGTCGGTCAGCCCCAGCATTTT
CASSLTGGVGQPQHF
>TRBD1|TRBV5-4|TRBJ2-3|.
TGTGCCAGCAGCTTGAACAGGGGTGGAACAGATACGCAGTATTTT
CASSLNRGGTDTQYF
>TRBD2|TRBV9|TRBJ2-1|.
TGTGCCAGCAGCGTAGGCCCGCAACCGGGACTAGCGTTCAATGAGCAGTTCTTC
CASSVGPQPGLAFNEQFF
>TRBD1|TRBV7-2|TRBJ1-5|.
TGTGCCAGCAGCCCGGGACAGACCTATAGCAATCAGCCCCAGCATTTT
CASSPGQTYSNQPQHF
>.|TRBV2|TRBJ2-5|.
TGTGCCAGCAAGGGCGGGGTAAACCAAGAGACCCAGTACTTC
CASKGGVNQETQYF
>.|TRBV5-4|TRBJ2-1|.
TGTGCCAGCAGCTTTGCCCTGAGCTCCTACAATGAGCAGTTCTTC
CASSFALSSYNEQFF
>TRBD2|TRBV28|TRBJ2-1|.
TGTGCCAGCAGAACCGGGACTACCTACAATGAGCAGTTCTTC
CASRTGTTYNEQFF
>.|TRBV6-5|TRBJ1-4|few
TGTGCCAGCAGTCCTACGCGCCAGGGGAAGCTGTTTTTT
CASSPTRQGKLFF
>TRBD2|TRBV7-3|TRBJ2-5|.
TGTGCCAGCAGCCGGGGACTAGCGGGAGGAGGGGAGACCCAGTACTTC
CASSRGLAGGGETQYF
>.|TRBV7-2|TRBJ1-2|.
TGTGCCAGCAGCTTACTAGGTGCAGCTAACTATGGCTACACCTTC
CASSLLGAANYGYTF
>TRBD2|TRBV6-5|TRBJ2-2|.
TGTGCCACCGAAGCGGGGGGCGACACCGGGGAGCTGTTTTTT
CATEAGGDTGELFF
>.|TRBV19|TRBJ2-3|.
TGTGCCAGTACCAACTTGAGTAGCACAGATACGCAGTATTTT
CASTNLSSTDTQYF
>TRBD1|TRBV6-5|TRBJ2-5|.
TGTGCCAGCAGGACAGGGTCAGAGACCCAGTACTTC
CASRTGSETQYF
>.|TRBV6-6|TRBJ2-4|once
TGTGCCAGCACCAATCGCGGCCTAGCCAAAAACATTCAGTACTTC
CASTNRGLAKNIQYF